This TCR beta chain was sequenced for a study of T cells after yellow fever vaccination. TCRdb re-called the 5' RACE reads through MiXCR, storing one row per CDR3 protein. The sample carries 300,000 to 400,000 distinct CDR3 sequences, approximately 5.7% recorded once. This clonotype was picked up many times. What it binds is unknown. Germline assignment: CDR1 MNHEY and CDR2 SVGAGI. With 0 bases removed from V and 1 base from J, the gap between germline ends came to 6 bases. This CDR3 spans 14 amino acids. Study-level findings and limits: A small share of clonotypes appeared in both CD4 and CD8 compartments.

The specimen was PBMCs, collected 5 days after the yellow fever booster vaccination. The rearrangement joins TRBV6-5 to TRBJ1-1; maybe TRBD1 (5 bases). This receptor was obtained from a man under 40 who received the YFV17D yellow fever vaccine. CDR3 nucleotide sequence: TGTGCCAGCAGTTACTCAGGGGAGAACACTGAAGCTTTCTTT. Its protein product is CASSYSGENTEAFF.